The TCR beta chain described here comes from a study of cytotoxic CD8 clonotypes in ibrutinib-treated CLL (dated by TCRdb to about 2021). Study-wide context: The cohort included around 15 treatment-naive and ten to eleven relapsed/refractory patients; around 17 were IGHV unmutated. Partial responses were observed in about 25 patients and complete responses in 2; after a median follow-up of 68 months, remission was maintained in 15 or so patients and progression was observed in roughly 12. Response samples were obtained after a median of about 13 months of treatment, with a range of roughly 6 to 40 months. Samples averaged 255,043 productive templates and tens of thousands of productive rearrangements. Longitudinal samples were available for about 30% of the roughly 86 trial participants. Cryopreserved peripheral blood mononuclear cells were obtained prior to treatment, at the time of response, and at either disease progression or sustained remission. Every sample from remission and from progressive disease was obtained while the patients were still on ibrutinib. Findings and caveats that apply to the study as a whole: Baseline clonality was found to be higher than that of age-matched healthy donors and was strongly correlated with circulating CD8+ T-cell counts. Public clonotypes were found to be uncommon and were observed to contract or remain stable during treatment; the increase in clonality was shown to reflect expansion of private clonotypes at ibrutinib response. Sampling times were not matched between sustained-remission and progressing patients, and lymph node repertoires were not studied. An increase in clonality was observed at ibrutinib response, with clonality remaining stable during sustained remission and falling back toward baseline at progression.

The trim is 6 bases for V and 4 bases for J, with a gap of 7 bases between the germline ends. As encoded in the germline V gene (reference sequence), CDR1 is LNHDA while CDR2 is SQIVND. The CDR3 holds 13 amino acids from the cysteine to the phenylalanine. Solely the CDR3 DNA is kept, with 39 bases framed from the first base. The sample's time point, from its label and the paper: progressive disease on ibrutinib. For TCR beta library preparation, about 2.2 micrograms of genomic DNA were extracted from the cryopreserved PBMCs. Longitudinal blood samples from CLL patients receiving ibrutinib monotherapy were subjected to high-throughput TCR beta sequencing. The patients were enrolled in a single-center, open-label phase 2 trial of ibrutinib monotherapy. A word on this clone: The antigen this receptor binds is unknown. No base-level quality is on record; no much larger clone is a single base apart.

The goal of deep resolution MiSeq sequencing was a depth between 1 in 1 million and 1 in 200,000 T cells, and coverage averaged 10x per clonotype. TCR beta libraries were generated with the immunoSEQ hsTCRB Kit. The authors processed their data as follows. The data were analyzed with ImmunoSEQ Analyzer and ImmunoSEQ Data Assistant, and V, D and J gene assignments followed IMGT definitions. Clonality, which ranges from 0 to 1, was calculated as one minus the normalized Shannon entropy of productive rearrangement frequencies. Public clonotype analysis was restricted to overrepresented clonotypes comprising at least 0.05% of each patient's repertoire. Repertoires from roughly 13 age-matched healthy donors in immuneACCESS were used as clonality controls. TCRdb provides this immuneACCESS table in a form limited to in-frame rearrangements. Some clones are lacking; in checked studies, under half of them reflect an unresolved V gene, and why the rest are absent is not known. The V and J calls and clone size come from that table; D and trimming were worked out from the DNA. Recorded for this sample are just over 35,000 clones; 71% of them occurred a single time. 16% of the sample belongs to the ten largest clones.

Sequenced here: PBMCs, sampled at disease progression, from a patient treated with ibrutinib. Rearrangement joined TRBV19 to TRBJ2-6, with no reliable assignment of the D segment. This clonotype was obtained from a human donor with chronic lymphocytic leukemia. The DNA is TGTGCCAGTAGCCCGGCCGGGGCCAACGTCCTGACTTTC. It is translated as CASSPAGANVLTF.